Each of the 24 T cell receptor beta chains below was sequenced from the same sample in a study of blood T cells in healthy people across ages. Using a J-beta primer mix together with a sample-barcoded 5' primer, a second PCR was run for roughly 7 to 11 cycles. TCRdb itself ran the 5' RACE reads through MiXCR, one entry per CDR3 protein. The sample shows 550,000 to 650,000 distinct CDR3 sequences, about a quarter of them seen only once. This same sample was also taken into another study, of T cells of mothers and their children.

Sample: blood. Receptors were obtained from a boy younger than 10 in good health.

There are a few counts of this clonotype. The chain is built from TRBV7-9 and TRBJ2-5; D perhaps matches TRBD2 (5 bases). The germline V gene encodes CDR1 SEHNR and CDR2 FQNEAQ (reference sequence). CDR3 size: 14 residues. Trimming took off 5 bases at V and 5 bases at J, with 15 bases between the two ends. The CDR3 protein is CASSPSGEWETQYF. The CDR3 DNA reads TGTGCCAGCAGCCCTTCCGGGGAGTGGGAGACCCAGTACTTC.

The gene calls are TRBV11-2 and TRBJ1-2, with 8 bases fitting TRBD1. Germline-derived CDR1 and CDR2 are SGHAT and FQNNGV. V was clipped by 5 bases and J by 8 bases; unmatched bases: 13. The CDR3 is 15 amino acids. CDR3 DNA sequence: TGTGCCAGCAGCCCACTGTCGGGGACAGGTGGCGGCTACACCTTC. It specifies CASSPLSGTGGGYTF.

This clonotype was counted only a few times. This rearrangement joins TRBV4-3 to TRBJ2-5; 7 bases are a match to TRBD2. The end of the DNA fits TRBJ2-1 better, so the J call may be wrong. Germline V gene sequence: CDR1 LGHNA, CDR2 YSLEER. This CDR3 has 13 amino acids. The CDR3 loop reads CASSRLRGDEQFF. DNA of the CDR3: TGCGCCAGCAGCCGCCTTCGGGGGGATGAGCAGTTCTTC.

V and J are TRBV10-3 and TRBJ2-5; the match to TRBD1 covers 10 bases. The J call may not be correct, given that the DNA end is closer to TRBJ2-7. CDR1 is ENHRY and CDR2 is SYGVKD in the germline V gene. The CDR3 length is 14 residues. DNA for the CDR3: TGTGCCATCAGTCGAGGACAGGGGGCCTACGAGCAGTACTTC. Translated, it gives CAISRGQGAYEQYF.

The V gene is TRBV15, the J gene TRBJ2-3, with 8 positions matching TRBD1. Germline-derived CDR1 and CDR2 are LNHNV and YYDKDF (reference sequence). CDR3 length: 16 amino acids. V was clipped by 2 bases and J by 4 bases; unmatched bases: 8. As DNA, the CDR3 is TGTGCCACCAGCAGACATGGTCTACAGGGGGCAGATACGCAGTATTTT. Translated, it gives CATSRHGLQGADTQYF.

V is TRBV7-2 and J is TRBJ2-1, with 8 bases fitting TRBD2. The germline V gene encodes CDR1 SGHTA and CDR2 FQGNSA. The CDR3 covers 15 residues. V dropped 7 bases and J dropped 5; count of bases not matched to a gene: 10. CDR3 sequence: CASNLAGGLNNEQFF. The CDR3 DNA reads TGTGCCAGCAACCTGGCGGGAGGTCTAAACAATGAGCAGTTCTTC.

The genes are TRBV11-2 and TRBJ1-2, with D hard to call. Germline CDR1 reads SGHAT; CDR2 reads FQNNGV. The CDR3 length is 13 residues. V lost 4 bases to trimming and J lost 8 bases, with 14 bases between them. The CDR3 DNA is TGTGCCAGCAGCTCGCCCAGGACTGTCGGCTACACCTTC. This codes for CASSSPRTVGYTF.

There are a few counts of this clonotype. The V and J genes are TRBV7-9 and TRBJ1-4, with TRBD1 matching over 7 bases. Germline CDR1 and CDR2: SEHNR and FQNEAQ (reference sequence). The CDR3 runs 18 residues. Unmatched junction bases numbered 12, after V lost 4 bases and J lost 1 base. The CDR3 sequence is CASSSGQPISRTNEKLFF. Written as DNA, the CDR3 is TGTGCCAGCAGCTCGGGACAGCCGATTTCAAGAACTAATGAAAAACTGTTTTTT.

This chain links TRBV7-9 with TRBJ1-2; a possible D gene is TRBD1 (6 bases). Germline V gene data show CDR1 as SEHNR and CDR2 as FQNEAQ (reference sequence). The germline V and J ends were trimmed by 0 bases and 6 bases, with 14 bases remaining between them. This CDR3 has 15 amino acids. CDR3 residues: CASSLAGRGDHGYTF. CDR3 in DNA: TGTGCCAGCAGCTTAGCTGGCAGGGGAGACCATGGCTACACCTTC.

The V and J genes are TRBV19 and TRBJ1-5; 7 positions match TRBD1. Per germline, CDR1 LNHDA and CDR2 SQIVND (reference sequence). The V segment lost 7 bases and the J segment 6 bases; nucleotides outside the gene matches: 9. The CDR3 is made up of 14 amino acids. This CDR3 reads CASTHRGRIQPQHF. The CDR3 region has the DNA TGTGCCAGTACTCATAGGGGGCGGATTCAGCCCCAGCATTTT. The whole variable domain, filled in from reference TRBV19 and TRBJ1-5, reads DGGITQSPKYLFRKEGQNVTLSCEQNLNHDAMYWYRQDPGQGLRLIYYSQIVNDFQKGDIAEGYSVSREKKESFPLTVTSAQKNPTAFYLCASTHRGRIQPQHFGDGTRLSIL.

The CDR3 loop reads CSASGGLGLITDTQYF. The CDR3 bases are TGCAGTGCCAGTGGGGGCCTGGGACTCATCACAGATACGCAGTATTTT. This chain uses TRBV20-1 with TRBJ2-3; tentatively, D is TRBD1 or TRBD2 (6 bases each). V was trimmed by 6 bases and J by 2 bases, leaving 21 bases between them. Per the germline V gene, CDR1 is DFQATT and CDR2 is SNEGSKA (reference sequence). The CDR3 sequence is 16 residues long.

V usage is TRBV2 and J usage is TRBJ2-1; no firm D call. This CDR3 contains 14 residues. From germline, CDR1 is SNHLY and CDR2 FYNNEI. Deletions cut 7 bases from V and 0 bases from J, with 10 bases between. In nucleotides, the CDR3 is TGTGCCAGCATTGGGGATAGCTCCTACAATGAGCAGTTCTTC. It specifies CASIGDSSYNEQFF.

This sequence joins TRBV19 and TRBJ2-3, with D maybe TRBD1 (5 bases). The CDR3 consists of 13 residues. The germline gives CDR1 LNHDA, CDR2 SQIVND (reference sequence). Trimming removed 4 bases from V and 6 bases from J, with 11 bases in between. CDR3: CASSSGSGDTQYF. The CDR3 bases are TGTGCCAGTAGTAGCGGTTCAGGGGATACGCAGTATTTT.

Ten or more counts support this clonotype. V and J are TRBV6-5 and TRBJ2-1; 14 bases align to TRBD2. V shed 4 bases and J 13 bases; nucleotides not matched to a gene: 9. Per the germline V gene, CDR1 is MNHEY and CDR2 is SVGAGI. The CDR3 runs to 15 residues. The CDR3 loop reads CASSSAGTSGGQQFF. In DNA, the CDR3 is TGTGCCAGCAGTTCGGCCGGGACTAGCGGGGGCCAACAGTTCTTC.

J is TRBJ2-7 and V is TRBV11-3; TRBD1 matches 10 bases. Near its end, the DNA agrees better with TRBJ2-1, so the J call may be wrong. CDR1 is SGHNT, CDR2 YENEEA, per germline. The CDR3 is made up of 16 amino acids. CDR3 sequence: CASSFTGTGAYNEQFF. Here the CDR3 DNA reads TGTGCCAGCAGCTTCACCGGGACAGGGGCCTACAATGAGCAGTTCTTC.

The chain has TRBV7-2 and TRBJ2-6, with TRBD1 identical over 8 bases. The length of the CDR3 is 18 residues. Germline V gene sequence: CDR1 SGHTA, CDR2 FQGNSA. V lost 1 base, J lost 2 bases, and 7 bases stayed unmatched. CDR3 loop: CASSLVAGGYTGANVLTF. DNA of the CDR3: TGTGCCAGCAGCTTAGTTGCAGGGGGCTATACTGGGGCCAACGTCCTGACTTTC.

This clonotype was seen ten or more times. The chain recombines TRBV12-3 or TRBV12-4 with TRBJ1-2; weak D call: TRBD1 (6 bases). Between the trimmed V and J ends, which lost 1 base and 8 bases, there was a span of 11 bases. This CDR3 is built from 13 residues. CDR3 sequence (DNA): TGTGCCAGCAGTTTAGACAGGGTGGGAGGCTACACCTTC. Protein: CASSLDRVGGYTF.

The chain combines TRBV7-3 with TRBJ1-5; no definite D call. The CDR3 is made up of 12 amino acids. V lost 1 base, J lost 7 bases, and 5 bases lay in between. Germline V gene sequence: CDR1 SGHTA, CDR2 FQGTGA. The CDR3 spells CASSLIHQPQHF. The CDR3 coding sequence is TGTGCCAGCAGCTTAATACACCAGCCCCAGCATTTT. Filled out from reference TRBV7-3 and TRBJ1-5, the complete variable domain reads GAGVSQTPSNKVTEKGKYVELRCDPISGHTALYWYRQSLGQGPEFLIYFQGTGAADDSGLPNDRFFAVRPEGSVSTLKIQRTERGDSAVYLCASSLIHQPQHFGDGTRLSIL.

The J gene is TRBJ2-5, the V gene TRBV7-2, with TRBD2 matching 8 bases. TRBJ2-1 matches the DNA end more closely, so the J call is doubtful. Germline V gives CDR1 SGHTA, CDR2 FQGNSA. The CDR3 has 15 amino acids. In nucleotides, the CDR3 is TGTGCCAGCAGCTACGGGACTAGATCACTCAATGAGCAGTTCTTC. Translating gives CASSYGTRSLNEQFF.

This clonotype came up a few times. V is TRBV12-3 or TRBV12-4 and J is TRBJ2-6, with unresolved D. The CDR3 runs to 18 residues. The V end was cut by 7 bases, the J end by 2 bases, with 21 bases between. This chain's CDR3 is CASTLDSWVMTGANVLTF. The CDR3, as DNA: TGTGCCAGCACCCTCGATTCTTGGGTGATGACTGGGGCCAACGTCCTGACTTTC.

J is TRBJ2-6 and V is TRBV27, with a weak D call TRBD1 (6 bases). Deletions cut 1 base from V and 3 bases from J, with 22 bases between. The CDR3 length is 20 residues. Germline CDR1 MNHEY, CDR2 SMNVEV (reference sequence). CDR3 sequence reads: CASSLLVRGIGIGGANVLTF. CDR3 DNA: TGTGCCAGCAGTTTATTAGTAAGGGGGATTGGAATCGGTGGGGCCAACGTCCTGACTTTC.

This clonotype was counted only a few times. The V call is TRBV5-1, the J call TRBJ2-3; D assignment may be TRBD1 or TRBD2 (5 bases each). Germline V gene sequence: CDR1 SGHRS, CDR2 YFSETQ. Deletions cut 0 bases from V and 5 bases from J, with 10 bases between. This CDR3 spans 14 amino acids. The CDR3 DNA is TGCGCCAGCAGCTTGGGCAGGGACGGAGATACGCAGTATTTT. It codes for CASSLGRDGDTQYF.

This chain joins TRBV12-5 and TRBJ2-5; TRBD2 aligns across 7 bases. The CDR3 runs 14 residues. V trimming: 6 bases; J trimming: 11 bases; junction bases outside the gene matches: 15. CDR1 is LGHNT and CDR2 is FRNRAP in the germline V gene. CDR3 in amino acids: CASGVDTAGGEQYF. In nucleotides, the CDR3 is TGTGCTAGTGGCGTGGACACCGCTGGGGGGGAGCAGTACTTC.

This clonotype has only a few counts. The missing conserved phenylalanine or tryptophan at the end of this CDR3 makes a read error likely. This chain links TRBV7-9 with TRBJ1-1; D is ambiguous. Trimming cost V 5 bases and J 4 bases, with 17 bases left between them. Germline CDR1 SEHNR, CDR2 FQNEAQ (reference sequence). The CDR3 is 15 amino acids. Here the CDR3 reads CASSPPTGASTEAFS. Written as DNA, the CDR3 is TGTGCCAGCAGCCCACCCACGGGAGCGAGCACTGAAGCTTTCTCT.